This is a list of T cell receptor beta chains from one sample in a study of blood T cell repertoires in COVID-19. Only in-frame clones appear in the TCRdb table, and some are missing; sequencing was by immunoSEQ multiplex PCR. The profile shows some 100,000 clones, about 82% of them singletons. The sequenced sample consisted of peripheral blood. The receptor source for this set is a man aged 45-65 years with active or convalescent COVID-19. Each CDR3 is given with its conserved first and last residue. The order of the fields is CDR3 length, clone size, D gene, V gene, J gene, CDR3 DNA, CDR3 protein. A D gene is named only where the DNA matches it firmly. Clone size is given for some rows only: seen once, a few or many times, or a class if the clone is expanded.

>15|.|TRBD1|TRBV2|TRBJ2-7
TGTGCCAGCAGTGAAGAGAGGACAGGGCCCTACGAGCAGTACTTC
CASSEERTGPYEQYF
>15|few|TRBD1|TRBV18|TRBJ1-6
TGTGCCAGCTCACCCTGGGACAGGGGGCTTTCACCCCTCCACTTT
CASSPWDRGLSPLHF
>16|.|.|TRBV3-1/TRBV3-2|TRBJ1-2
TGTGCCAGCAGCCAAGTCTGGGGCTCACCTAACTATGGCTACACCTTC
CASSQVWGSPNYGYTF
>14|.|.|TRBV5-1|TRBJ1-3
TGCGCCAGCAGCTTACTCGGGGTATCGGACACCATATATTTT
CASSLLGVSDTIYF
>17|.|TRBD1|TRBV19|TRBJ1-2
TGTGCCAGTAGTATCTCTCGACAGGGACCGACTAACTATGGCTACACCTTC
CASSISRQGPTNYGYTF
>18|few|TRBD1|TRBV24-1|TRBJ1-5
TGTGCCACCAGTACGGCCTGGGGCAGGGGGTCTTGCAATCAGCCCCAGCATTTT
CATSTAWGRGSCNQPQHF
>18|.|TRBD1|TRBV19|TRBJ2-3
TGTGCCACCCGGGACAGGGTCGGGGTCCGTACTAGCACAGATACGCAGTATTTT
CATRDRVGVRTSTDTQYF
>14|.|.|TRBV7-9|TRBJ1-3
TGTGCCAGCACCTTAACGGGAGTGGGGGGCACCATATATTTT
CASTLTGVGGTIYF
>16|.|TRBD1|TRBV2|TRBJ2-7
TGTGCCAGCAGTGGAGGGCCCGGGACAGGGGTCTACGAGCAGTACTTC
CASSGGPGTGVYEQYF
>18|.|TRBD1|TRBV5-3|TRBJ2-7
TGTGCCAGAAGCCCTTTTCTCAAGGGGGGACAGGATATTTACGAGCAGTACTTC
CARSPFLKGGQDIYEQYF
>16|.|TRBD2|TRBV4-1|TRBJ2-3
TGCGCCAGCAGCAAACTAGCGGGAGAGAGCACAGATACGCAGTATTTT
CASSKLAGESTDTQYF
>14|.|.|TRBV28|TRBJ2-7
TGTGCCAGCGGTACCCCGACAGAAGATTACGAGCAGTACTTC
CASGTPTEDYEQYF
>16|few|TRBD1|TRBV7-9|TRBJ1-2
TGTGCCAGCAGCTTAGAGTTTGACAGGGCCGATTACAGCTACACCTTC
CASSLEFDRADYSYTF
>17|.|TRBD1|TRBV24-1|TRBJ2-1
TGTGCCACCAGTGACGGACAGGGCACTAGCTCCTACAATGAGCAGTTCTTC
CATSDGQGTSSYNEQFF
>11|.|.|TRBV12-3/TRBV12-4|TRBJ1-2
TGTGCCAGCAGTCCCGGTGTAGGCTACACCTTC
CASSPGVGYTF
>16|.|TRBD2|TRBV5-5|TRBJ2-7
TGTGCCAGCAGCTTGGCGGTTGGCGGGAGTTTCTACGAGCAGTACTTC
CASSLAVGGSFYEQYF
>14|.|.|TRBV5-8|TRBJ1-5
TGTGCCAGCAGCCCCACATCTCGGGGTCAGCCCCAGCATTTT
CASSPTSRGQPQHF
>13|once|.|TRBV12-3/TRBV12-4|TRBJ2-3
TGTGCCAGCAGAGGGAGTGGCACAGATACGCAGTATTTT
CASRGSGTDTQYF
>14|.|.|TRBV11-3|TRBJ2-2
TGTGCCAGCAGAATGACAGCGAACACCGGGGAGCTGTTTTTT
CASRMTANTGELFF
>16|.|TRBD1|TRBV24-1|TRBJ2-1
TGTGCCACCAGTGGCTCGACAGGGAAGAACTACAATGAGCAGTTCTTC
CATSGSTGKNYNEQFF
>19|.|TRBD1|TRBV9|TRBJ2-1
TGTGCCAGCAGCGGAGACAGGGGGCGCCGAGGTAGTCGGGAAAATGAGCAGTTCTTC
CASSGDRGRRGSRENEQFF
>13|.|.|TRBV18|TRBJ2-5
TGTGCCAGCTCACCACGCGAACGAGAGACCCAGTACTTC
CASSPRERETQYF
>15|.|TRBD1|TRBV9|TRBJ2-2
TGTGCCAGCAGCGCGACAGGGTTGAACACCGGGGAGCTGTTTTTT
CASSATGLNTGELFF
>15|.|.|TRBV9|TRBJ1-6
TGTGCCAGCAGCGTAGCTCGGGAGAATAATTCACCCCTCCACTTT
CASSVARENNSPLHF
>12|.|TRBD1|TRBV12-3/TRBV12-4|TRBJ2-1
TGTGCCAGCAGCCAGACAGGGAGAGAGCAGTTCTTC
CASSQTGREQFF
>16|once|.|TRBV11-2|TRBJ2-4
TGTGCCAGCAGCCCGGCGGCAGGGAAAGCCAAAAACATTCAGTACTTC
CASSPAAGKAKNIQYF
>13|.|.|TRBV5-1|TRBJ2-7
TGCGCCAGCAGCTCCGGACAGCTAAACGAGCAGTACTTC
CASSSGQLNEQYF
>11|.|.|TRBV2|TRBJ2-3
TGTGCCAGCGGCCCAGAAGATACGCAGTATTTT
CASGPEDTQYF
>15|.|TRBD2|TRBV7-8|TRBJ2-1
TGTGCCAGCAGCCCAGGGACTAGCAGATACAATGAGCAGTTCTTC
CASSPGTSRYNEQFF
>13|.|.|TRBV25-1|TRBJ1-1
TGTGCCAGCAGCTGGGGGGGGTCCCCCGAAGCTTTCTTT
CASSWGGSPEAFF
>14|.|.|TRBV11-3|TRBJ1-1
TGTGCCAGCAGCACTATTCGGGGTCACACTGAAGCTTTCTTT
CASSTIRGHTEAFF
>13|.|.|TRBV19|TRBJ2-3
TGTGCCAGTAGTATCGGGGGCACAGATACGCAGTATTTT
CASSIGGTDTQYF
>12|.|TRBD2|TRBV30|TRBJ2-1
TGTGCCTGGAGTATACAGCGGGGTGAGCAGTTCTTC
CAWSIQRGEQFF
>13|.|.|TRBV7-8|TRBJ2-5
TGTGCCAGCTCACAGGGCGTACAAGAGACCCAGTACTTC
CASSQGVQETQYF
>14|.|.|TRBV11-3|TRBJ1-1
TGTGCCAGCAGCCTGTTTCTCCGGAACACTGAAGCTTTCTTT
CASSLFLRNTEAFF
>15|.|.|TRBV9|TRBJ2-7
TGTGCCAGCAGCGTAGAGGCTAGTAGGTCCTACGAGCAGTACTTC
CASSVEASRSYEQYF
>15|.|.|TRBV5-5|TRBJ1-4
TGTGCCAGCAGCGGAGGATGGGCAACTAATGAAAAACTGTTTTTT
CASSGGWATNEKLFF
>14|.|.|TRBV7-9|TRBJ2-6
TGTGCCAGCAGCTCCAGCTCTGGGGCCAACGTCCTGACTTTC
CASSSSSGANVLTF
>15|.|TRBD2|TRBV5-4|TRBJ2-3
TGTGCCAGCAGCTTGCGGCTAGCGGGAACAGATACGCAGTATTTT
CASSLRLAGTDTQYF
>16|.|.|TRBV3-1/TRBV3-2|TRBJ2-6
TGTGCCAGCAGCCAAGGTCCAGGGCCTGGGGCCAACGTCCTGACTTTC
CASSQGPGPGANVLTF
>15|.|.|TRBV3-1/TRBV3-2|TRBJ1-6
TGTGCCAGCAGCCAAGAAAGCGCCTATAATTCACCCCTCCACTTT
CASSQESAYNSPLHF
>18|.|.|TRBV10-1|TRBJ1-6
TGCGCCAGCAGTCACTGTCCCTCTGGACAGATAGATAATTCACCCCTCCACTTT
CASSHCPSGQIDNSPLHF
>16|.|TRBD1|TRBV18|TRBJ1-3
TGTGCCAGCTCACCACAGACAGCGACAGGGGGAAACACCATATATTTT
CASSPQTATGGNTIYF
>14|.|TRBD1|TRBV5-1|TRBJ1-1
TGCGCCAGCAGCCAGGGAACAGGGGCAACTGAAGCTTTCTTT
CASSQGTGATEAFF
>12|.|.|TRBV12-5|TRBJ2-7
TGTGCTAGTGGTCCCAGTGGTTACGAGCAGTACTTC
CASGPSGYEQYF
>17|.|TRBD1|TRBV5-5|TRBJ1-4
TGTGCCAGCAGCTTGCCGGCAGGGGGAAAAACTAATGAAAAACTGTTTTTT
CASSLPAGGKTNEKLFF
>16|.|.|TRBV24-1|TRBJ2-2
TGTGCCACCAGTGATTTATCCGGAGGGAGCACCGGGGAGCTGTTTTTT
CATSDLSGGSTGELFF
>15|few|TRBD2|TRBV6-4|TRBJ2-1
TGTGCCAGCAGTGAACTAGCGGGGTCTTACAATGAGCAGTTCTTC
CASSELAGSYNEQFF
>15|.|TRBD2|TRBV6-5|TRBJ2-3
TGTGCCAGCAGTACTCTAGCGGGAGTTTCAGATACGCAGTATTTT
CASSTLAGVSDTQYF
>15|.|TRBD2|TRBV2|TRBJ2-7
TGTGCCAGCAGTGAAAGCGGGAAGTTCTCCTACGAGCAGTACTTC
CASSESGKFSYEQYF